This T cell receptor beta chain was profiled in a study of vaccination and CD4 T cells after COVID-19. CDR1 SGHAT and CDR2 FQNNGV come from the germline V gene. The CDR3 loop spans 15 amino acids. The V gene lost 5 bases and the J gene lost 8 bases, with 16 bases spanning the gap. With the Oncomine TCR Beta short-read assay, DNA from cultured CD4+ T cells was sequenced. One entry per CDR3 protein results from TCRdb running MiXCR on the PCR reads. Here the sample spans approximately 15,000 distinct CDR3 sequences, roughly 56% being singletons. Treatment indicated: approximately 9-day PBMC culture with coronavirus spike peptide pools or control peptides (ViraFEST assay). Concerning this clonotype itself: No antigen is known for it.

The genes are TRBV11-2 and TRBJ1-6, with D uncertain. Sequencing input: CD4+ T cells from blood, cultured in vitro. The TCR was taken from a human donor who had recovered from COVID-19. The DNA for the CDR3 is TGTGCCAGCAGCCCCTACCCGGACGGCGATTCACCCCTCCACTTT. Translated: CASSPYPDGDSPLHF.